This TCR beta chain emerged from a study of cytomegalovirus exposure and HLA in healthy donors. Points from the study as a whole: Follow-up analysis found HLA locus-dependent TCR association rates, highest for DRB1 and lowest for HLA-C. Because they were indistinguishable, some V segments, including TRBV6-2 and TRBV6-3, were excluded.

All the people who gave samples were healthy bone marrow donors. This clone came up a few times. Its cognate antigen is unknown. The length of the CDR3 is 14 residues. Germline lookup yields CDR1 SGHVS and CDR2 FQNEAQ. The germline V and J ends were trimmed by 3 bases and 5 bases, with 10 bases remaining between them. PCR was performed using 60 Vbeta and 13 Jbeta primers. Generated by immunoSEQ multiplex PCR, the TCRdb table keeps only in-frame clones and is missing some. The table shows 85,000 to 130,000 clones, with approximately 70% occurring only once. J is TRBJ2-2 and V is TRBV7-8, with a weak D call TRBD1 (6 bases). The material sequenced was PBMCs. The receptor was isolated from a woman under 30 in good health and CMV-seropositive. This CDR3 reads CASSLKRGTGELFF. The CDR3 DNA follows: TGTGCCAGCAGCTTGAAGAGGGGGACCGGGGAGCTGTTTTTT.